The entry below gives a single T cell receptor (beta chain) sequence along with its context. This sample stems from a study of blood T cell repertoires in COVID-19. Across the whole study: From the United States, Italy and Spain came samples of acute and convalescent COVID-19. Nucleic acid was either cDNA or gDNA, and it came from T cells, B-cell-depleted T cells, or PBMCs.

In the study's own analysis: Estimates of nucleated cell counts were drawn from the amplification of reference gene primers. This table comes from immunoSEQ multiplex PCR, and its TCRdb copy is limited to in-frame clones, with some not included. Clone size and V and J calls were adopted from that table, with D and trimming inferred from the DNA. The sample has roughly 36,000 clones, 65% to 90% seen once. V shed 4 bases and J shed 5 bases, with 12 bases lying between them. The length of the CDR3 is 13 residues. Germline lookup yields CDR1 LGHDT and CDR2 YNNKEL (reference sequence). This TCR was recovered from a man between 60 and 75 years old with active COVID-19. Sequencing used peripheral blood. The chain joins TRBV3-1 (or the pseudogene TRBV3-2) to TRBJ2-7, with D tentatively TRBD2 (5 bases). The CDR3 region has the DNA TGTGCCAGCAGCCTCGCTAGCAGCAACGAGCAGTACTTC. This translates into CASSLASSNEQYF.